This record concerns one T cell receptor (beta chain) sequence. Its antigen remains unknown. The method was immunoSEQ multiplex PCR; TCRdb's version includes in-frame clones alone and lacks a portion of them. The data show 14,000 or so clones, with 50% to 65% seen just once and roughly 2.9% held by the top ten. The data belong to a study of neoadjuvant anti-PD-1 for oral cavity cancer. About the study: Most patients had three to four biweekly doses of 3 mg/kg nivolumab before resection. Around day 43, patients without progression received a fourth nivolumab dose before surgery. Whole-study findings and limits: Each response group had just a few patients in TCR analyses.

The sequence was obtained from a person between 35 and 79 years old with oral cavity squamous cell carcinoma. Sequencing was performed on PBMCs, taken before nivolumab (anti-PD-1) treatment.

CDR3 nucleotide sequence: TGCGCCAGCAGCTTGGGGGGACAGGCGGTCGCCGGGGAGCTGTTTTTT. Translating gives CASSLGGQAVAGELFF. This chain uses TRBV5-1 with TRBJ2-2; 8 bases are a match to TRBD1. This CDR3 spans 16 amino acids. V was pared by 0 bases and J by 6 bases, with 7 bases of the junction left unmatched. The germline V gene encodes CDR1 SGHRS and CDR2 YFSETQ.